What follows are 14 T cell receptor beta chains derived from one specimen sequenced in a study of long-term antiretroviral therapy in people with HIV. With survey level as its setting, the immunoSEQ assay was v3.0. Sequenced by immunoSEQ multiplex PCR; TCRdb stores in-frame clones only, minus some. The sample consists of 30,000 to 40,000 clones, 83% of them appearing once. This specimen was unsorted PBMCs, taken 1 year after starting antiretroviral therapy. These receptors all come from a man aged 18 to 29 with HIV.

V gene TRBV28 combines with J gene TRBJ2-7; D might be TRBD1 or TRBD2, each matching 5 bases. The germline V gene encodes CDR1 MDHEN and CDR2 SYDVKM. The CDR3 has 16 residues. The germline V and J ends were trimmed by 3 bases and 2 bases, with 17 bases remaining between them. CDR3 amino acids: CASSLSGITGPYEQYF. The CDR3 coding sequence is TGTGCCAGCAGTTTGTCAGGGATCACGGGGCCCTACGAGCAGTACTTC.

The DNA of the CDR3 is TGTGCCAGCAGCGGGGGACAGGGAGGGCACACTGAAGCTTTCTTT. It translates to CASSGGQGGHTEAFF. The genes are TRBV5-6 and TRBJ1-1, with 9 bases lining up with TRBD1. Germline CDR1 and CDR2: SGHDT and YYEEEE. The length of the CDR3 is 15 residues. The V segment lost 4 bases and the J segment 3 bases; nucleotides outside the gene matches: 7.

This clone was seen once. V is TRBV19 and J is TRBJ2-3; a possible D gene is TRBD2 (6 bases). Trimming shortened V by 3 bases and J by 7 bases, and 17 bases separated the two germline ends. Germline CDR1 LNHDA, CDR2 SQIVND (reference sequence). The CDR3 totals 15 residues. The CDR3 DNA is TGTGCCAGTAGTATGGGGCGGGGTGCCTTGAATACGCAGTATTTT. Translating gives CASSMGRGALNTQYF.

The chain couples TRBV4-2 to TRBJ2-4, with D possibly TRBD1 on 6 matching bases. The V gene's germline CDR1 is LGHNA and CDR2 YNFKEQ. The CDR3 totals 14 residues. V was pared by 6 bases and J by 7 bases, with 16 bases between. The CDR3 region is CASRPGAQANIQYF. CDR3 coding DNA: TGTGCCAGCAGGCCAGGGGCCCAGGCGAACATTCAGTACTTC.

CDR3 region: CASSGEAANEKLFF. In DNA form, the CDR3 reads TGTGCCAGCTCTGGGGAGGCCGCTAATGAAAAACTGTTTTTT. This chain connects TRBV18 to TRBJ1-4; D is ambiguous. The germline gives CDR1 KGHSH, CDR2 LQKENI. There are 14 residues in the CDR3. V was trimmed by 6 bases and J by 3 bases, leaving 11 bases between them.

The V and J genes are TRBV9 and TRBJ2-3, with D uncertain. The ends were cut back, 3 bases at V and 6 bases at J, with 11 bases in the middle. The CDR3 runs to 13 residues. Germline lookup yields CDR1 SGDLS and CDR2 YYNGEE. The CDR3 region is CASSAFPSDTQYF. The CDR3 nucleotides are TGTGCCAGCAGCGCATTCCCTTCCGATACGCAGTATTTT.

The V call is TRBV28, the J call TRBJ2-7; possible D gene TRBD1, 5 bases. This CDR3 region has 16 residues. V dropped 5 bases and J dropped 4 bases, with 21 bases sitting between them. Germline CDR1 MDHEN, CDR2 SYDVKM. CDR3 residues: CASSTRLQGKSYEQYF. The CDR3 DNA sequence: TGTGCCAGCAGTACCCGTCTTCAGGGTAAATCTTACGAGCAGTACTTC. Complete variable domain (other parts from reference TRBV28 and TRBJ2-7): DVKVTQSSRYLVKRTGEKVFLECVQDMDHENMFWYRQDPGLGLRLIYFSYDVKMKEKGDIPEGYSVSREKKERFSLILESASTNQTSMYLCASSTRLQGKSYEQYFGPGTRLTVT.

The count of this clone is one. The rearrangement joins TRBV6-5 to TRBJ2-7, with 12 bases aligning to TRBD2. V gave up 0 bases and J gave up 1 base; unmatched junction bases: 1. The germline CDR1 and CDR2 sequences are MNHEY and SVGAGI. The CDR3 has 16 residues. The CDR3 loop reads CASSYSTSGRSYEQYF. DNA for the CDR3: TGTGCCAGCAGTTACTCAACTAGCGGGAGGTCCTACGAGCAGTACTTC.

V usage is TRBV6-1 and J usage is TRBJ1-5; 9 bases map to TRBD1. The germline CDR1 and CDR2 sequences are MNHNS and SASEGT. The junction had 6 bases not matched to a gene; V was cut back by 6 bases and J by 6 bases. This CDR3 has 14 residues. This CDR3 reads CASRRQGVSQPQHF. The CDR3 nucleotides read TGTGCCAGCAGGAGACAGGGGGTGTCTCAGCCCCAGCATTTT.

The V and J genes are TRBV6-6 and TRBJ2-1, with no clear D. Looked up from germline, CDR1 is MNHNY and CDR2 is SVGAGI (reference sequence). V dropped 2 bases and J dropped 0 bases, with 8 bases sitting between them. The CDR3 is 15 residues long. The CDR3 DNA reads TGTGCCAGCAGTTACGGCTCGAGCTCCTACAATGAGCAGTTCTTC. This sequence encodes CASSYGSSSYNEQFF.

This clone was seen more than once but under ten times. V is TRBV5-1 and J is TRBJ2-7, with 14 bases fitting TRBD2. J lost 6 bases, V lost 4 bases, and 3 bases had no gene match. CDR3 length: 14 amino acids. Looked up from germline, CDR1 is SGHRS and CDR2 is YFSETQ. This CDR3 is CASSLGLAGGEQYF. CDR3 DNA: TGCGCCAGCAGCCTCGGACTAGCGGGGGGCGAGCAGTACTTC.

V and J are TRBV9 and TRBJ1-1; 8 nucleotides agree with TRBD1. The germline V gene encodes CDR1 SGDLS and CDR2 YYNGEE. This CDR3 is built from 14 residues. J lost 1 base, V lost 4 bases, and 3 bases had no gene match. The CDR3 DNA sequence: TGTGCCAGCAGCTTCGGGACAGGGAACACTGAAGCTTTCTTT. This sequence encodes CASSFGTGNTEAFF.

The genes are TRBV19 and TRBJ1-5; D is uncertain. Trimming took off 7 bases at V and 15 bases at J, with 13 bases between the two ends. Germline CDR1 and CDR2: LNHDA and SQIVND (reference sequence). This CDR3 is 10 amino acids long. DNA for the CDR3: TGTGCCAGTAACGAAGCGGCGTGGCATTTT. This sequence encodes CASNEAAWHF.

The CDR3 DNA follows: TGCGCCAGCAGCCAAGCGGGACAGGGGGCCGCCTACGAGCAGTACTTC. Its protein is CASSQAGQGAAYEQYF. The chain couples TRBV4-3 to TRBJ2-7, with 12 bases fitting TRBD1. The CDR3 is 16 amino acids. The V gene end was trimmed by 1 base and the J gene end by 2 bases; junction bases not matched to a gene: 3. In germline, CDR1 is LGHNA, CDR2 YSLEER.